This T cell receptor beta chain was captured in a study of shared clonotypes between healthy human individuals. Deep was the level at which the assay was run. Repertoires were generated with immunoSEQ multiplex PCR, while TCRdb's copy carries only in-frame clones and drops some. This sample yields about 1 million clones, of which roughly 80% are seen a single time; approximately 1.5% belongs to the top ten. Germline values: CDR1 SGHDT, CDR2 YYEEEE. Trimming pared 4 bases from V and 4 bases from J, leaving 11 bases between. The CDR3 extends over 13 amino acids. This clone came up a few times. V usage is TRBV5-6 and J usage is TRBJ1-1; a possible D gene is TRBD1 (5 bases). The sequenced sample consisted of memory CD4+ T cells sorted from blood. Subset in this sample: CD45RA-negative fraction. This clonotype originated in a man aged 18 to 30 in good health. CDR3 sequence: CASSRGQLTEAFF. The CDR3 DNA sequence: TGTGCCAGCAGCCGTGGACAACTCACTGAAGCTTTCTTT.